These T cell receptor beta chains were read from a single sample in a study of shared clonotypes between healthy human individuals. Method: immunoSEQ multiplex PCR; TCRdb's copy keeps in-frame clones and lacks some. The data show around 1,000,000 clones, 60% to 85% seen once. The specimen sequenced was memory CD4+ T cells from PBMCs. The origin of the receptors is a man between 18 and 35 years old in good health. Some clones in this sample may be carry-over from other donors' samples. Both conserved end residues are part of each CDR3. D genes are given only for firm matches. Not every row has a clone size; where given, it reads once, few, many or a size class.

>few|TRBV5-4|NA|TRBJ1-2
CASSPGGISGYTF
TGTGCCAGCAGCCCCGGGGGGATTTCAGGCTACACCTTC
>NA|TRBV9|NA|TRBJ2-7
CASSVGGDNYEQYF
TGTGCCAGCAGCGTAGGAGGGGACAACTACGAGCAGTACTTC
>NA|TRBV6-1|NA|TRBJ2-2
CASREQTNTGELFF
TGTGCCAGCAGGGAACAAACCAACACCGGGGAGCTGTTTTTT
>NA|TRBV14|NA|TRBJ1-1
CASSPPPGRERDTEAFF
TGTGCCAGCAGCCCACCCCCAGGGCGAGAACGGGACACTGAAGCTTTCTTT
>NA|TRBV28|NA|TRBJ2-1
CASSRHPGSYNEQFF
TGTGCCAGCAGTCGCCATCCGGGGTCCTACAATGAGCAGTTCTTC
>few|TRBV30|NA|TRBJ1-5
CAWSVGQGQPQHF
TGTGCCTGGAGTGTTGGGCAGGGCCAGCCCCAGCATTTT
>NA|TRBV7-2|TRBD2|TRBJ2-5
CASSLGLAGEETQYF
TGTGCCAGCAGCTTAGGTCTAGCGGGAGAAGAGACCCAGTACTTC
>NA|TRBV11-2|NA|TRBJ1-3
CASSFNSDGTIYF
TGTGCCAGCAGCTTTAACTCTGACGGCACCATATATTTT
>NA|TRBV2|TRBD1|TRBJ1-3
CASSEQGRKAGNTIYF
TGTGCCAGCAGCGAACAGGGGAGGAAGGCTGGAAACACCATATATTTT
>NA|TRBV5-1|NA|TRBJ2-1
CASSRDPTYNEQFF
TGCGCCAGCAGCCGGGACCCGACCTACAATGAGCAGTTCTTC
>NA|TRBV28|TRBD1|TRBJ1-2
CASSLQGAYGYTF
TGTGCCAGCAGTTTGCAGGGGGCCTATGGCTACACCTTC
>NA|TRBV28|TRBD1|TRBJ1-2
CASSLQGVGYTF
TGTGCCAGCAGCCTACAGGGGGTGGGCTACACCTTC
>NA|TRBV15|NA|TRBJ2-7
CASIGEEQGRSYEQYF
TGTGCCTCCATAGGGGAGGAACAGGGGAGATCCTACGAGCAGTACTTC
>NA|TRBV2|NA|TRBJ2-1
CASRLYNEQFF
TGTGCCAGCAGGCTGTACAATGAGCAGTTCTTC
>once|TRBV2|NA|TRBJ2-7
CASSQGGIWEQYF
TGTGCCAGCAGCCAAGGGGGGATCTGGGAGCAGTACTTC
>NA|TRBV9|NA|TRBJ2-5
CASSVYHLNRRGSEKTQYF
TGTGCCAGCAGCGTCTACCACCTAAACCGCAGGGGTTCAGAGAAGACCCAGTACTTC
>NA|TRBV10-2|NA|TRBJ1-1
CASTISLGRQVGTEAFF
TGCGCCAGCACCATCTCACTAGGACGACAGGTCGGCACTGAAGCTTTCTTT
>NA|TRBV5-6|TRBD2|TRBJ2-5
CASSFSTSEQETQYF
TGTGCCAGCAGCTTCTCTACTAGCGAGCAAGAGACCCAGTACTTC
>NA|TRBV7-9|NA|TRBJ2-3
CASSEQTDGDTQYF
TGTGCCAGCAGCGAGCAGACAGACGGAGATACGCAGTATTTT
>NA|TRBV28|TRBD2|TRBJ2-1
CASSQIAGGGNEQFF
TGTGCCAGCAGTCAAATAGCGGGAGGAGGAAATGAGCAGTTCTTC
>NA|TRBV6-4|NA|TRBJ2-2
CANRTCAAPNTGELFF
TGTGCCAACCGGACCTGCGCGGCTCCGAACACCGGGGAGCTGTTTTTT
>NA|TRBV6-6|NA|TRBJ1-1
CASNKQRGEAFF
TGTGCCAGCAACAAACAGCGTGGTGAAGCTTTCTTT
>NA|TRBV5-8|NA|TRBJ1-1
CASSRGYGEDTEAFF
TGTGCCAGCAGCCGAGGGTACGGGGAGGACACTGAAGCTTTCTTT
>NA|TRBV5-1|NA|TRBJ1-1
CASSLAGVLDTEAFF
TGCGCCAGCAGCTTGGCCGGTGTTTTGGACACTGAAGCTTTCTTT
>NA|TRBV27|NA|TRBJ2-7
CASSVRGPEPYEQYF
TGTGCCAGCAGTGTACGGGGCCCGGAGCCCTACGAGCAGTACTTC
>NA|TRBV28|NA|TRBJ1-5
CASSLNQPQHF
TGTGCCAGCAGTTTGAACCAGCCCCAGCATTTT
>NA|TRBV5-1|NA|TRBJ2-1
CASSLAVGRTYNEQFF
TGCGCCAGCAGCTTGGCCGTCGGACGCACATACAATGAGCAGTTCTTC
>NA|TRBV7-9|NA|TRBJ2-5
CASSLPSGLGGSETQYF
TGTGCCAGCAGCTTACCCTCCGGTCTTGGAGGGTCAGAGACCCAGTACTTC
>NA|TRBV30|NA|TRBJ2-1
CAWMLGAGYNEQFF
TGTGCCTGGATGCTGGGAGCGGGTTACAATGAGCAGTTCTTC
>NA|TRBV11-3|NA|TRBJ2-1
CASSYTRDSSYNEQFF
TGTGCCAGCAGCTATACTCGGGACTCCTCCTACAATGAGCAGTTCTTC
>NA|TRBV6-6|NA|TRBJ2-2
CASRYRRTGELFF
TGTGCCAGCAGGTACAGGCGGACCGGGGAGCTGTTTTTT
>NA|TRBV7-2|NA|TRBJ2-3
CASSRAGSSTDTQYF
TGTGCCAGCAGCCGAGCGGGTTCTAGCACAGATACGCAGTATTTT
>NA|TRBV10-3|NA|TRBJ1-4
CAISDSLSKLFF
TGTGCCATCAGTGACTCCCTGAGTAAACTGTTTTTT
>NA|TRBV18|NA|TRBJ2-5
CASSRGREETQYF
TGTGCCAGCTCACGGGGACGCGAAGAGACCCAGTACTTC
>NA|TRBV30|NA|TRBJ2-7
CAYTTAYEQYF
TGTGCCTACACAACAGCGTACGAGCAGTACTTC
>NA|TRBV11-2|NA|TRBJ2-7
CASSFSRENEQYF
TGTGCCAGCAGCTTTAGCCGGGAAAACGAGCAGTACTTC
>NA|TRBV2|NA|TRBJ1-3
CASSASSSGNTIYF
TGTGCCAGCAGTGCGAGTAGCTCTGGAAACACCATATATTTT
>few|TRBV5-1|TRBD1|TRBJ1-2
CASSYRDSYGYTF
TGCGCCAGCAGTTACCGGGACAGCTATGGCTACACCTTC
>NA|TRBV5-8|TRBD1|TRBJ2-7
CASSWGTDSYEQYF
TGTGCCAGCAGCTGGGGGACAGATTCCTACGAGCAGTACTTC
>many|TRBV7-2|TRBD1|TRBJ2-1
CASSLVAGTGGWQFF
TGTGCCAGCAGCTTAGTTGCCGGGACAGGGGGCTGGCAGTTCTTC
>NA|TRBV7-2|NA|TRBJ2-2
CASSLQGNTGELFF
TGTGCCAGCAGCCTCCAGGGGAACACCGGGGAGCTGTTTTTT
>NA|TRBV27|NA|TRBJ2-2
CASSGRSNTGELFF
TGTGCCAGCAGCGGACGCTCGAACACCGGGGAGCTGTTTTTT
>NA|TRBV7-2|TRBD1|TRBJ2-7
CASSLAQGAGGPEQYF
TGTGCCAGCAGCTTAGCCCAGGGGGCAGGGGGCCCCGAGCAGTACTTC
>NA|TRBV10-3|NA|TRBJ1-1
CAISGGENTEAFF
TGTGCCATCAGTGGGGGAGAGAACACTGAAGCTTTCTTT
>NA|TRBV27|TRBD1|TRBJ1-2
CASSPSGTGYYGYTF
TGTGCCAGCAGTCCTTCCGGGACAGGGTACTATGGCTACACCTTC
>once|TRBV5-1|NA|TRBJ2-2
CASSPDPTGELFF
TGCGCCAGCAGCCCCGACCCCACCGGGGAGCTGTTTTTT
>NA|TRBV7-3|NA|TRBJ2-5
CASSPTAGETQYF
TGTGCCAGCAGCCCCACGGCGGGAGAGACCCAGTACTTC
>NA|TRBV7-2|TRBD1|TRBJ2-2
CASSRQGAGTGELFF
TGTGCCAGCAGCCGACAGGGGGCGGGCACCGGGGAGCTGTTTTTT
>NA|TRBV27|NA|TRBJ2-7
CARAGSSSYEQYF
TGTGCCCGGGCGGGGTCTAGCTCCTACGAGCAGTACTTC
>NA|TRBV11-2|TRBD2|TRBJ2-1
CASSSRAGVPHKEYNEQFF
TGTGCCAGCAGCTCCCGGGCGGGGGTCCCCCATAAGGAATACAATGAGCAGTTCTTC
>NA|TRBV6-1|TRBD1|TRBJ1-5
CASKDGGQGYQPQHF
TGTGCCAGCAAGGACGGTGGACAGGGCTATCAGCCCCAGCATTTT
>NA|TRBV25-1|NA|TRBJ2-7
CASSEPGPIYEQYF
TGTGCCAGCAGTGAACCGGGGCCTATCTACGAGCAGTACTTC
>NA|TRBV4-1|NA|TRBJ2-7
CASSQTLDSSRPYEQYF
TGCGCCAGCAGCCAGACCCTCGACTCCTCCCGCCCCTACGAGCAGTACTTC
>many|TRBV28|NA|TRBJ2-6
CASSLPSGANVLTF
TGTGCCAGCAGTTTGCCCTCTGGGGCCAACGTCCTGACTTTC
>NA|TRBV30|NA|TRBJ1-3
CAWSVISGNTIYF
TGTGCCTGGAGTGTGATCTCCGGAAACACCATATATTTT
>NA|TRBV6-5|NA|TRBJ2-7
CASSFGRGGFEQYF
TGTGCCAGCAGCTTTGGCCGGGGTGGCTTTGAGCAGTACTTC
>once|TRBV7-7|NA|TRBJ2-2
CASSSRPSGSGELFF
TGTGCCAGCAGCTCCCGCCCCTCAGGGTCCGGGGAGCTGTTTTTT